This TCR beta chain was found in a study of brain T cells in children with intractable seizures. Some clones are missing from TCRdb's copy, which holds only in-frame ones; the method was immunoSEQ multiplex PCR. The table lists over 95,000 clones, 94% of them singletons. Germline CDR1 SGHRS, CDR2 YFSETQ. The CDR3 covers 15 residues. Before surgery, patients took at least one anti-epileptic drug. General study findings and limits: Viral specificity was inferred only from CDR3 similarity; HCMV serostatus was unknown. Clones missing pre-surgery may reflect undersampling of that blood sample.

About this clone: Its antigen is unknown. The germline gene is not matched at one end of the junction; a read error may be the cause. Other DNA sequences in the sample encode the same CDR3.

This TCR was recovered from a boy less than two years old with hemimegalencephaly and intractable seizures. The V gene is TRBV5-1, the J gene TRBJ2-7, with TRBD2 identical over 12 bases. The sample consisted of peripheral blood, taken at surgery. Here the CDR3 reads CASSPSGRAIYEQYF. The CDR3 DNA follows: TGCGCCAGCAGCCCTAGCGGGAGGGCCATCTACGAACAGTACTTC.